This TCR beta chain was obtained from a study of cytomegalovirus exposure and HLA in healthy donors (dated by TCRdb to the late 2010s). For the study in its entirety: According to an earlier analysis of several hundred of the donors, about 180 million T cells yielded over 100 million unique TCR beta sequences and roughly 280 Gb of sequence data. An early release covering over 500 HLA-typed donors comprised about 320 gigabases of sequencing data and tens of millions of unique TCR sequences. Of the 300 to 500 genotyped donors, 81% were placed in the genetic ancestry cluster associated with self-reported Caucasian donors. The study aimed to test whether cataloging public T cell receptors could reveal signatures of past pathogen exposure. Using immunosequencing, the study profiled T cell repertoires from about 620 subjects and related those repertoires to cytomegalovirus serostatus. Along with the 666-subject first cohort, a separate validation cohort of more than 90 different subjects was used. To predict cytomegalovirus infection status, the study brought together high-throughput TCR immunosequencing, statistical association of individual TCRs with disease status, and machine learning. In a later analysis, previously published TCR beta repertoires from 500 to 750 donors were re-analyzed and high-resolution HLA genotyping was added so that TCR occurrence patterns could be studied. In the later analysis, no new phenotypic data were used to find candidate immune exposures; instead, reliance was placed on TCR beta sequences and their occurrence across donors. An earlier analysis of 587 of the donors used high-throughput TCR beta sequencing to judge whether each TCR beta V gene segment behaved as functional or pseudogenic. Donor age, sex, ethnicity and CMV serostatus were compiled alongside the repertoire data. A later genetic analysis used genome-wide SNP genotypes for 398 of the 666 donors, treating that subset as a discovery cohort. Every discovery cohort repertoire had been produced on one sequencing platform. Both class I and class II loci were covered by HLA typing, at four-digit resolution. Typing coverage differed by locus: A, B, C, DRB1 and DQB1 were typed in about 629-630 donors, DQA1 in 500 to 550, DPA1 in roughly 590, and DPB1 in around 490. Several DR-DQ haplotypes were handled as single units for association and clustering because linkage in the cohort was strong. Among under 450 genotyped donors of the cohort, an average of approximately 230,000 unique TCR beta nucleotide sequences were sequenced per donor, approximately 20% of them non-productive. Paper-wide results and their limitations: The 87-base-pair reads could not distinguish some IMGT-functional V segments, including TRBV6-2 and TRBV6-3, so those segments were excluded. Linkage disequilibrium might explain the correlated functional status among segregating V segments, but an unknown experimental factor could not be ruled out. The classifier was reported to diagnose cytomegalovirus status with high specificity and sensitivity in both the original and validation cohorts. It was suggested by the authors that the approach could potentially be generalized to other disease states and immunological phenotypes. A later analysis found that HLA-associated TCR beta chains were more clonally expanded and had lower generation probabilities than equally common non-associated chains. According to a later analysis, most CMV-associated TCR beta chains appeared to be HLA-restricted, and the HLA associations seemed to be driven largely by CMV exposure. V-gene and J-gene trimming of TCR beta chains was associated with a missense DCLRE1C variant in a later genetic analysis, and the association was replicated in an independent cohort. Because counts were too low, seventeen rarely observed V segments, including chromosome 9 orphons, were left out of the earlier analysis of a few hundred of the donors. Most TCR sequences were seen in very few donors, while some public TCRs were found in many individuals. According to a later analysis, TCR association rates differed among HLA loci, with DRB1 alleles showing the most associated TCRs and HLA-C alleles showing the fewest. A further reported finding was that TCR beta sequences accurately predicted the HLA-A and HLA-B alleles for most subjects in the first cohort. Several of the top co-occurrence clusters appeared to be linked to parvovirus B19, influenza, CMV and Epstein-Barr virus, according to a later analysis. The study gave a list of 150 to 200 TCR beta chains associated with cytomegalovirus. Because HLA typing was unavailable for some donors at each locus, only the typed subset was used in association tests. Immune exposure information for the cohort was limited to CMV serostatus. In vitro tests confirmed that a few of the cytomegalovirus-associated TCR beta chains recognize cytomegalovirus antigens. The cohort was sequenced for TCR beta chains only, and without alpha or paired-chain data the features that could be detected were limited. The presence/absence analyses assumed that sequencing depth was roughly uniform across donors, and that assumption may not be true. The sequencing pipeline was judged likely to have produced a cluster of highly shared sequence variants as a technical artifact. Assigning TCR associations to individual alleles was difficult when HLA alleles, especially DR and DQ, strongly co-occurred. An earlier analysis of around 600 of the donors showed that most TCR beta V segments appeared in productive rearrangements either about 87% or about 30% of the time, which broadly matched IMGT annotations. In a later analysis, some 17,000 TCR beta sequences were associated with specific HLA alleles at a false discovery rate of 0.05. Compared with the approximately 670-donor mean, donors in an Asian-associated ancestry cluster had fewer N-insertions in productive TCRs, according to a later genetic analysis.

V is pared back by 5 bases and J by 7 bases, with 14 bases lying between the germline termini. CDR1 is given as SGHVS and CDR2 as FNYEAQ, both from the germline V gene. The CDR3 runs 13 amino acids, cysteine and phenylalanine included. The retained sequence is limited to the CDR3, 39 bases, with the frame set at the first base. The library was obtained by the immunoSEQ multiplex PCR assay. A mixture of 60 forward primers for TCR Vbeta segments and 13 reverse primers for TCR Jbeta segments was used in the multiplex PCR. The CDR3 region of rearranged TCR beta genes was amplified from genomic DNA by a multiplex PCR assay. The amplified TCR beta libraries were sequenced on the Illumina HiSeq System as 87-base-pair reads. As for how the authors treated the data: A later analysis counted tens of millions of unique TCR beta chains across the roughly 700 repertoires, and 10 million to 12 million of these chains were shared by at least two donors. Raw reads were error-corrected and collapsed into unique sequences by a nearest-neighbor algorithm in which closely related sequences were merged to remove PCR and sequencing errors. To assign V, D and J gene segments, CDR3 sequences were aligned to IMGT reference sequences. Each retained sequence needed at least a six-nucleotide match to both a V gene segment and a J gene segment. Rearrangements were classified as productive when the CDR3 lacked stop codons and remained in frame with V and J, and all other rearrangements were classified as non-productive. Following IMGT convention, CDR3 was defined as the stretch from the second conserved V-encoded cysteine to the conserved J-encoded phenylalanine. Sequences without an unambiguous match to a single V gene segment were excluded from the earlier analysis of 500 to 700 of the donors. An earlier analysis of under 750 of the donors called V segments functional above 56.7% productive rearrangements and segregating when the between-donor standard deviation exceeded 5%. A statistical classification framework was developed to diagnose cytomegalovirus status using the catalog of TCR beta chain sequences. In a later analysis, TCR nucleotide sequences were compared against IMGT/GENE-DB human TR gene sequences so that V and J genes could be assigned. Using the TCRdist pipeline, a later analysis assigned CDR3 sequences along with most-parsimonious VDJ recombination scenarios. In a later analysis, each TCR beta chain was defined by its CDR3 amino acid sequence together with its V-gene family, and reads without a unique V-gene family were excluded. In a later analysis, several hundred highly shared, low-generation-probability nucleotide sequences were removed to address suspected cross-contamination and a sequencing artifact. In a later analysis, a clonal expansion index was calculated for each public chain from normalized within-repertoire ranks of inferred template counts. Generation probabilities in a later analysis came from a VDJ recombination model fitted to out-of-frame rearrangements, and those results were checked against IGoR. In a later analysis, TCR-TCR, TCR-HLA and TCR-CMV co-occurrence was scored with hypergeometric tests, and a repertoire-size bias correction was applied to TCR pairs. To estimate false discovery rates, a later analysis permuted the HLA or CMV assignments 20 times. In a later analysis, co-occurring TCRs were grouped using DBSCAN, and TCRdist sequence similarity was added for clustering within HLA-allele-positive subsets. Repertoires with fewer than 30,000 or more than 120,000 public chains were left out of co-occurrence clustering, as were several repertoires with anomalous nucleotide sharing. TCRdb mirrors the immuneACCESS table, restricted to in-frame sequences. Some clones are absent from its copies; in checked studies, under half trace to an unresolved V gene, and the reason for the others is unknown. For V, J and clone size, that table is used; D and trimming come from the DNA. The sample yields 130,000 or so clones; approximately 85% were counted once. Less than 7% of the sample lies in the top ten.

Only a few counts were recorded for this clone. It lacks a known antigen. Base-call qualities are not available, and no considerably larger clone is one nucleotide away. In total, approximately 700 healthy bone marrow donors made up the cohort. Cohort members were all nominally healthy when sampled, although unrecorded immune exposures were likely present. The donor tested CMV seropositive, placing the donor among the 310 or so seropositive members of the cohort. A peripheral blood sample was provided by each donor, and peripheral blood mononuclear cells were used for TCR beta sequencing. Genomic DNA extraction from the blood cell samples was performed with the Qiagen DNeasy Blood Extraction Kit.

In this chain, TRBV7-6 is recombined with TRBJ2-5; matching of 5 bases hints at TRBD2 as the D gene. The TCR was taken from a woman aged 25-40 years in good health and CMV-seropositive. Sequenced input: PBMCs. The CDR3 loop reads CASSIRSEGTQYF. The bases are TGTGCCAGCAGCATTAGAAGTGAGGGGACCCAGTACTTC.